This entry features one T cell receptor (beta chain) sequence. The sample comes from a study of blood T cell repertoires in COVID-19. In the source study's methods: Nucleated cell counts were estimated from reference gene primer amplification. Generated by immunoSEQ multiplex PCR, the TCRdb table keeps only in-frame clones and is missing some. Clonal size and the V and J genes are those of that table, whereas D and trimming came from the DNA. The profile shows 200,000 to 250,000 clones, around 88% of them singletons. V shed 3 bases, J shed 4 bases, and the junction held 9 bases outside the gene matches. Germline V CDR1 and CDR2: DFQATT, SNEGSKA (reference sequence). The CDR3 contains 15 residues. Study members were between about 18 and 95 years old and lived in about two dozen US regions. Participants had their cohort set by participant-reported clinical history.

This rearrangement joins TRBV20-1 to TRBJ2-3; TRBD1 agrees at 8 bases. The sequencing input was PBMCs or T cells enriched from blood (not recorded which). The clonotype originates from a woman aged 25 to 39 who had been exposed to COVID-19. The CDR3 nucleotides are TGCAGTGCTAGTTCGACAGGGGCGCAGCCAGATACGCAGTATTTT. Translation: CSASSTGAQPDTQYF.